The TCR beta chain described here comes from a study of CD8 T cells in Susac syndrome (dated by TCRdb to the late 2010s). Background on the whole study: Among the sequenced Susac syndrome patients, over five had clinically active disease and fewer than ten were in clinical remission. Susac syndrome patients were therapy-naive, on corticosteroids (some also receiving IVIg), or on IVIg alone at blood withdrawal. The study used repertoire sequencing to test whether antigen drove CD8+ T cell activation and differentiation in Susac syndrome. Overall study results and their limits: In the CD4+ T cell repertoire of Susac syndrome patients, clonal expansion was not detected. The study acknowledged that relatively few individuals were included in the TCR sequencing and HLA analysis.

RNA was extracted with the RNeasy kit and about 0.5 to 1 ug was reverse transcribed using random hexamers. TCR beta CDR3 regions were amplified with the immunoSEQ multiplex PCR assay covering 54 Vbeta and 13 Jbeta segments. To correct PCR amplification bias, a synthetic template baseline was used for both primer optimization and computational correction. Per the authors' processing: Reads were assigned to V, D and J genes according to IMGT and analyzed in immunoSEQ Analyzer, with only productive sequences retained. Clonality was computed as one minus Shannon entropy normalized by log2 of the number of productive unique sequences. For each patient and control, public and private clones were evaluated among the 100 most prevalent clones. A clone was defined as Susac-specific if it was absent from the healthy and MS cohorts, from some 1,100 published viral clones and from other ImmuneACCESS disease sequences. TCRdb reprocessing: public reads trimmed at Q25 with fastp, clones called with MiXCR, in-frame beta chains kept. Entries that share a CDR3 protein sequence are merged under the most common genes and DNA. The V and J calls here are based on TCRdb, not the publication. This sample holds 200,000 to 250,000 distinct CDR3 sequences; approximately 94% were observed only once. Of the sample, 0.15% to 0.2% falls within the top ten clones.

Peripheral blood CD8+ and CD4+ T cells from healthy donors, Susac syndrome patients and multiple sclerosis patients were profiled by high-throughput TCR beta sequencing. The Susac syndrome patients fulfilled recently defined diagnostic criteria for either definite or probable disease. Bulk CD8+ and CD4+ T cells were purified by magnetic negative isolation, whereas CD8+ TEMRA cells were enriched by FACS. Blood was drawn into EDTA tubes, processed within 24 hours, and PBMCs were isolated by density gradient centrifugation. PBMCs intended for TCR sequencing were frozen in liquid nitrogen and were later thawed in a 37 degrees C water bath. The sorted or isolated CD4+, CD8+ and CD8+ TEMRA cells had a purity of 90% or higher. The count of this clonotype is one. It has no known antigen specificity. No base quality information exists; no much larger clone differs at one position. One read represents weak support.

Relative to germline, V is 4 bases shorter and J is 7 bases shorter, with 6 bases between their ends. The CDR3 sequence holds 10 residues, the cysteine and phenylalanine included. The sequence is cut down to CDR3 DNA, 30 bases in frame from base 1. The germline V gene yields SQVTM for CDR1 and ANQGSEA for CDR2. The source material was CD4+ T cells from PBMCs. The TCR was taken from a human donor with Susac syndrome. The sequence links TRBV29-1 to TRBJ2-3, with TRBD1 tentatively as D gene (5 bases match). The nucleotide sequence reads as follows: TGCAGCGTTGGGGGCCATACGCAGTATTTT. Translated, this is CSVGGHTQYF.